These 15 T cell receptor beta chains came from one sample sequenced in a study of cytomegalovirus exposure and HLA in healthy donors. 13 Jbeta primers and 60 Vbeta primers were used for the PCR. The repertoire was sequenced with immunoSEQ multiplex PCR; TCRdb's copy has only in-frame clones and lacks some. Seen here are 150,000 to 200,000 clones, roughly four fifths observed once, and the top ten hold 6.5%. The source material was PBMCs. These receptors came from a woman in her fifties or sixties in good health and CMV-seropositive.

The chain uses TRBV5-4 and TRBJ2-1; D is undetermined. Looked up from germline, CDR1 is SGHNT and CDR2 is YYREEE (reference sequence). CDR3 length: 17 amino acids. The V end lost 0 bases, the J end lost 0 bases, and 13 bases lay between the germline ends. In DNA form, the CDR3 reads TGTGCCAGCAGCTTGGCCAACCTACAGAGCTCCTACAATGAGCAGTTCTTC. Translating gives CASSLANLQSSYNEQFF.

The chain uses TRBV5-4 and TRBJ2-1; 7 nucleotides match TRBD2. Germline V gene sequence: CDR1 SGHNT, CDR2 YYREEE (reference sequence). CDR3 length: 12 residues. J was trimmed by 9 bases and V by 4 bases; bases with no gene match: 4. The CDR3 bases are TGTGCCAGCAGCCACCCGGGAGGTGAGCAGTTCTTC. This gives the protein CASSHPGGEQFF. The whole variable domain, remainder taken from reference TRBV5-4 and TRBJ2-1, is ETGVTQSPTHLIKTRGQQVTLRCSSQSGHNTVSWYQQALGQGPQFIFQYYREEENGRGNFPPRFSGLQFPNYSSELNVNALELDDSALYLCASSHPGGEQFFGPGTRLTVL.

This clone has a single count. The chain employs TRBV7-9 and TRBJ2-3; the D is unclear. V shed 5 bases and J shed 2 bases, with 5 bases lying between them. The CDR3 loop spans 12 amino acids. Germline values: CDR1 SEHNR, CDR2 FQNEAQ (reference sequence). The CDR3 sequence: CASSPSTDTQYF. CDR3 nucleotides: TGTGCCAGCAGCCCCTCCACAGATACGCAGTATTTT.

Only a few counts were recorded for this clone. The rearrangement links TRBV11-2 to TRBJ2-7; tentative D call: TRBD2 (5 bases). CDR1 is SGHAT, CDR2 FQNNGV, per germline. Trimming stripped 5 bases from V and 3 bases from J, with 11 bases between. The CDR3 loop spans 13 amino acids. The CDR3 reads CASSTRTGYEQYF. Here the CDR3 DNA reads TGTGCCAGCAGCACCAGGACTGGCTACGAGCAGTACTTC.

The rearrangement joins TRBV7-8 to TRBJ1-3; D not resolved. With 5 bases removed from V and 4 bases from J, the gap between germline ends came to 6 bases. Germline loops: CDR1 SGHVS, CDR2 FQNEAQ. The CDR3 contains 12 residues. CDR3 amino acids: CASSGLGNTIYF. CDR3 nucleotides: TGTGCCAGCAGCGGACTGGGAAACACCATATATTTT.

This chain links TRBV2 with TRBJ1-6; D call uncertain. Trimming shortened V by 10 bases and J by 5 bases, and 9 bases separated the two germline ends. The CDR3 is 12 residues long. Germline CDR1 reads SNHLY; CDR2 reads FYNNEI. The CDR3 DNA reads as TGTGCCACCAGGAGGGATAATTCACCCCTCCACTTT. Its translation: CATRRDNSPLHF.

This clone has only a few counts. The chain combines TRBV5-1 with TRBJ2-1; TRBD2 agrees at 14 bases. CDR3 length equals 17 residues. Trimming removed 2 bases from V and 1 base from J; junction bases left unmatched: 2. Germline V gene sequence: CDR1 SGHRS, CDR2 YFSETQ. The CDR3 nucleotides are TGCGCCAGCAGCTTCGGGACTAGCGGGAGTTCCTACAATGAGCAGTTCTTC. Translated: CASSFGTSGSSYNEQFF.

The V gene is TRBV13, the J gene TRBJ2-2, with TRBD1 matching over 8 bases. Per germline, CDR1 PRHDT and CDR2 FYEKMQ (reference sequence). This CDR3 comprises 16 residues. The trim removed 0 bases at V and 1 base at J, leaving 1 base unmatched. CDR3 amino acids: CASSLGGQGNTGELFF. CDR3 in DNA: TGTGCCAGCAGCTTAGGTGGACAGGGGAACACCGGGGAGCTGTTTTTT. Full variable domain (rest looked up from reference TRBV13 and TRBJ2-2): AAGVIQSPRHLIKEKRETATLKCYPIPRHDTVYWYQQGPGQDPQFLISFYEKMQSDKGSIPDRFSAQQFSDYHSELNMSSLELGDSALYFCASSLGGQGNTGELFFGEGSRLTVL.

The chain joins TRBV7-2 to TRBJ1-5; 10 nucleotides agree with TRBD1. After removal of 5 bases from V and 6 bases from J, the junction contained 7 bases not matched to a gene. The CDR3 covers 15 residues. Germline V CDR1 and CDR2: SGHTA, FQGNSA. The CDR3 coding sequence is TGTGCCAGCAGCCTCGGGACAGGGGCCTTTCAGCCCCAGCATTTT. It translates to CASSLGTGAFQPQHF.

The V gene is TRBV6-5, the J gene TRBJ2-7, with D maybe TRBD1 (5 bases). Germline V gene data show CDR1 as MNHEY and CDR2 as SVGAGI. The CDR3 contains 14 residues. Trimming took off 4 bases at V and 2 bases at J, with 12 bases between the two ends. For the CDR3, the DNA is TGTGCCAGCAGTTCGACAGTTTCCGCCTACGAGCAGTACTTC. This codes for CASSSTVSAYEQYF.

The chain recombines TRBV2 with TRBJ1-6, with D unclear. Trimming cost V 8 bases and J 1 base, with 9 bases left between them. From germline, CDR1 is SNHLY and CDR2 FYNNEI. This CDR3 is built from 14 residues. The CDR3 loop reads CASERESYNSPLHF. CDR3 sequence (DNA): TGTGCCAGCGAGCGGGAATCCTATAATTCACCCCTCCACTTT. Full variable domain (outside the CDR3, taken from reference TRBV2 and TRBJ1-6): EPEVTQTPSHQVTQMGQEVILRCVPISNHLYFYWYRQILGQKVEFLVSFYNNEISEKSEIFDDQFSVERPDGSNFTLKIRSTKLEDSAMYFCASERESYNSPLHFGNGTRLTVT.

The chain combines TRBV25-1 with TRBJ1-2, with a tentative D call TRBD1 (6 bases). This CDR3 has 17 residues. The germline gives CDR1 MGHDK, CDR2 SYGVNS. V was pared by 2 bases and J by 6 bases, with 22 bases between. The CDR3 bases are TGTGCCAGCAGTGAACGATCTACAGGGATGGAGCATAATGGCTACACCTTC. Encoded protein: CASSERSTGMEHNGYTF.

The rearrangement links TRBV13 to TRBJ2-7; possible D gene TRBD1, 5 bases. Looked up from germline, CDR1 is PRHDT and CDR2 is FYEKMQ (reference sequence). This CDR3 spans 12 amino acids. The germline V and J ends were trimmed by 5 bases and 5 bases, with 10 bases remaining between them. This CDR3 reads CASSTGRDEQYF. CDR3 nucleotide sequence: TGTGCCAGCAGCACCGGCAGGGACGAGCAGTACTTC.

This clone has a handful of counts. The genes are TRBV6-6 and TRBJ1-2; possibly TRBD1 for D (5 bases). V shed 0 bases and J shed 8 bases, with 13 bases lying between them. The V gene's germline CDR1 is MNHNY and CDR2 SVGAGI (reference sequence). The CDR3 covers 14 residues. The CDR3 is CASSYSSRARGYTF. DNA for the CDR3: TGTGCCAGCAGTTACTCGTCCAGGGCGAGAGGCTACACCTTC.

This sequence joins TRBV5-4 and TRBJ2-3; 7 bases agree with TRBD2. V shed 7 bases and J 0 bases; nucleotides not matched to a gene: 8. The CDR3 has 15 amino acids. Germline CDR1 is SGHNT and CDR2 is YYREEE (reference sequence). The CDR3 nucleotides are TGTGCCAGCGGTCTCGGAGCGGGGAGCACAGATACGCAGTATTTT. Protein product: CASGLGAGSTDTQYF.